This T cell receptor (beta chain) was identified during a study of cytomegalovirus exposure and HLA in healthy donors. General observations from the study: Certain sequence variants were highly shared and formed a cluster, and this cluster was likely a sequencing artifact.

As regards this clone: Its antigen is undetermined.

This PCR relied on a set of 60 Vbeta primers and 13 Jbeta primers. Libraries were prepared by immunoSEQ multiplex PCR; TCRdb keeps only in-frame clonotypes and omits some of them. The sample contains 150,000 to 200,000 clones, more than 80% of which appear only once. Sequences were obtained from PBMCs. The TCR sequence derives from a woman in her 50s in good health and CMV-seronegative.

CDR3: CASSSGGPGSSTDTQYF. The CDR3 bases are TGTGCCAGCAGCTCGGGGGGACCGGGATCTAGCACAGATACGCAGTATTTT. The chain has TRBV7-9 and TRBJ2-3; 7 bases match TRBD2. CDR1 SEHNR and CDR2 FQNEAQ come from the germline V gene (reference sequence). The CDR3 has 17 residues. With V trimmed by 4 bases and J by 0 bases, 10 bases remained unmatched.